The T cell receptor (beta chain) described here comes from a study of cytotoxic CD8 clonotypes in ibrutinib-treated CLL. Overall study results and limits: Public clonotypes proved infrequent, and on treatment they shrank or remained steady.

Between the trimmed V and J ends, which lost 4 bases and 4 bases, there was a span of 15 bases. This CDR3 comprises 15 residues. From germline, CDR1 is SGHKS and CDR2 YYEKEE (reference sequence). Only a few counts were recorded for this clone. The antigen is undetermined. Deep sequencing aimed at 1 in 200,000 to 1 in 1 million T cells' resolution. Sequenced by immunoSEQ multiplex PCR; TCRdb stores in-frame clones only, minus some. The profile shows fewer than 45,000 clones, nearly 50% of them singletons. The TCR was taken from a human donor with chronic lymphocytic leukemia. This sequence joins TRBV5-5 and TRBJ1-5; a weak D match, TRBD1 (5 bases). This material consisted of PBMCs, taken before ibrutinib treatment. The chain's CDR3 is CASSLLPGGNQPQHF. CDR3 DNA: TGTGCCAGCAGCCTTCTTCCGGGGGGGAATCAGCCCCAGCATTTT.